This T cell receptor beta chain was sequenced during a study of blood T cell repertoires in COVID-19. Sequencing was performed with immunoSEQ multiplex PCR; in TCRdb, only in-frame clones are kept and a portion is missing. The table shows fewer than 300,000 clones, with around 80% occurring only once. From germline, CDR1 is KGHSH and CDR2 LQKENI. Unmatched junction bases numbered 6, after V lost 9 bases and J lost 2 bases. The CDR3 has 14 amino acids. Sequenced: PBMCs or T cells enriched from blood (not recorded which). The receptor's source is a man aged 40-55 years who had been exposed to COVID-19. The V and J genes are TRBV18 and TRBJ2-3, with 9 bases lining up with TRBD2. The CDR3 here is CASSGTSTTDTQYF. The DNA for the CDR3 is TGTGCCAGTTCCGGGACTAGCACCACAGATACGCAGTATTTT.